One and the same sample provided the 14 T cell receptor beta chains below, sequenced in a study of radiotherapy plus CTLA-4 blockade in lung cancer (dated by TCRdb to the late 2010s). The library was built by means of the immunoSEQ multiplex PCR assay. Held by TCRdb, this immuneACCESS table contains in-frame sequences only and omits some clones. Under half of the omission traces to an unresolved V gene where checked; the cause of the rest is unknown. The sample records 50,000 to 60,000 clones, roughly four fifths of which are singletons. The leading ten clones occupy roughly 6.7% of the sample. Specimen: peripheral blood, collected from a patient treated with radiotherapy plus ipilimumab. The origin of the receptors is a human donor with non-small cell lung cancer whose response to radiotherapy plus ipilimumab could not be evaluated.

The chain combines TRBV6-5 with TRBJ2-5; 10 nucleotides line up with TRBD2. The CDR3 length is 15 residues. Germline-derived CDR1 and CDR2 are MNHEY and SVGAGI. Trimming took 4 bases from V and 5 from J; bases not matched to a gene: 7. The CDR3, as DNA: TGTGCCAGCAGTTCCCTGGCAGCGGGGGGGGAGACCCAGTACTTC. Protein sequence: CASSSLAAGGETQYF.

V usage is TRBV9 and J usage is TRBJ2-1; D might be TRBD1 (6 bases). Trimming took off 0 bases at V and 5 bases at J, with 12 bases between the two ends. CDR1 SGDLS and CDR2 YYNGEE come from the germline V gene. The CDR3 loop spans 15 amino acids. The CDR3 nucleotides read TGTGCCAGCAGCGTAGCCAGGGGAGTAAACAATGAGCAGTTCTTC. Residues: CASSVARGVNNEQFF.

The chain links TRBV30 to TRBJ2-1; 14 bases map to TRBD2. Looked up from germline, CDR1 is GTSNPN and CDR2 is SVGIG (reference sequence). The V gene end was trimmed by 0 bases and the J gene end by 1 base; junction bases not matched to a gene: 5. The CDR3 contains 18 residues. Here the CDR3 reads CAWSVPTSGRGSYNEQFF. CDR3 coding DNA: TGTGCCTGGAGTGTACCGACTAGCGGGAGGGGGTCCTACAATGAGCAGTTCTTC.

The sample holds a few counts of this clone. This sequence joins TRBV5-6 and TRBJ1-4; TRBD1 is a possible D gene (6 bases). The germline V gene encodes CDR1 SGHDT and CDR2 YYEEEE. The CDR3 is 14 amino acids. Trimming took off 4 bases at V and 5 bases at J, with 12 bases between the two ends. The CDR3 reads CASSLDRINEKLFF. CDR3 sequence (DNA): TGTGCCAGCAGCCTGGACAGAATAAATGAAAAACTGTTTTTT.

The chain recombines TRBV5-1 with TRBJ1-1; TRBD1 matches 8 bases. Looked up from germline, CDR1 is SGHRS and CDR2 is YFSETQ. Trimming took 4 bases from V and 1 from J; bases not matched to a gene: 9. The CDR3 is 16 residues long. The CDR3 coding sequence is TGCGCCAGCAGCCGGCGGACAGGGTTGACGAACACTGAAGCTTTCTTT. This sequence encodes CASSRRTGLTNTEAFF.

This chain connects TRBV28 to TRBJ1-5; D is uncertain. Germline CDR1 reads MDHEN; CDR2 reads SYDVKM. This CDR3 comprises 13 residues. Between the trimmed V and J ends, which lost 3 bases and 10 bases, there was a span of 13 bases. CDR3 sequence reads: CASSFPPIEPQHF. The CDR3 bases are TGTGCCAGCAGTTTCCCCCCCATAGAACCCCAGCATTTT.

J is TRBJ1-1 and V is TRBV5-4, with D possibly being TRBD1 (6 bases). The CDR3 is 16 residues long. Germline CDR1 and CDR2: SGHNT and YYREEE (reference sequence). The V end lost 6 bases, the J end lost 1 base, and 19 bases lay between the germline ends. CDR3 sequence reads: CASTGGGQPPNTEAFF. The CDR3 region has the DNA TGTGCCAGCACCGGGGGGGGGCAGCCACCGAACACTGAAGCTTTCTTT.

The gene calls are TRBV9 and TRBJ1-1; tentatively, D is TRBD1 (6 bases). V lost 3 bases and J 5 bases, leaving 11 bases between the germline ends. This CDR3 comprises 13 residues. CDR1 and CDR2 (germline): SGDLS, YYNGEE. CDR3 region: CASSAQGGTEAFF. The CDR3 DNA follows: TGTGCCAGCAGCGCACAGGGAGGGACTGAAGCTTTCTTT.

V usage is TRBV10-3 and J usage is TRBJ2-5; 7 bases match TRBD1. TRBJ2-7 explains the end of the DNA better; the J call may be wrong. The germline CDR1 and CDR2 sequences are ENHRY and SYGVKD. The CDR3 runs 15 residues. The CDR3 region is CAISFSDRSSYEQYF. The CDR3 DNA reads TGTGCCATCAGTTTTTCGGACAGGTCCTCCTACGAGCAGTACTTC.

J is TRBJ1-6 and V is TRBV27, with 8 bases that match TRBD1. The CDR3 loop spans 13 amino acids. The V segment lost 7 bases and the J segment 14 bases; nucleotides outside the gene matches: 10. Germline V gene sequence: CDR1 MNHEY, CDR2 SMNVEV (reference sequence). This CDR3 is CASTRGDRSALHF. CDR3 DNA sequence: TGTGCCAGCACCCGAGGGGACAGGTCGGCCCTCCACTTT.

The J gene is TRBJ2-2, the V gene TRBV4-3, with TRBD2 matching 9 bases. This CDR3 is built from 19 residues. J was trimmed by 3 bases and V by 0 bases; bases with no gene match: 11. CDR1 is LGHNA and CDR2 is YSLEER in the germline V gene. The CDR3 nucleotides read TGCGCCAGCAGCCAAGATCGGATAGCGGGAGCGGCGGACACCGGGGAGCTGTTTTTT. Its protein is CASSQDRIAGAADTGELFF.

This clone has just one count. The chain has TRBV9 and TRBJ2-7, with 14 positions matching TRBD2. V lost 4 bases to trimming and J lost 7 bases; unmatched junction nucleotides: 10. CDR1 SGDLS and CDR2 YYNGEE come from the germline V gene. The CDR3 length is 16 residues. CDR3 sequence: CASSLTWGLAGEEQYF. CDR3 bases: TGTGCCAGCAGCCTTACCTGGGGACTAGCGGGAGAGGAGCAGTACTTC.

This clone was seen more than once but under ten times. The gene calls are TRBV7-2 and TRBJ2-5, with D hard to call. V was pared by 3 bases and J by 4 bases, with 15 bases between. CDR3 length: 15 amino acids. CDR1 and CDR2 from the germline V gene are SGHTA and FQGNSA. The CDR3 reads CASSFSGGSRETQYF. The CDR3, as DNA: TGTGCCAGCAGCTTCTCCGGCGGTAGCCGAGAGACCCAGTACTTC.

This chain uses TRBV11-2 with TRBJ1-4; D call uncertain. V was trimmed by 5 bases and J by 11 bases, leaving 18 bases between them. Looked up from germline, CDR1 is SGHAT and CDR2 is FQNNGV. The CDR3 spans 14 residues. The CDR3 sequence is CASSRVSLPSKLFF. CDR3 coding DNA: TGTGCCAGCAGCCGCGTCTCTCTACCTAGTAAACTGTTTTTT.